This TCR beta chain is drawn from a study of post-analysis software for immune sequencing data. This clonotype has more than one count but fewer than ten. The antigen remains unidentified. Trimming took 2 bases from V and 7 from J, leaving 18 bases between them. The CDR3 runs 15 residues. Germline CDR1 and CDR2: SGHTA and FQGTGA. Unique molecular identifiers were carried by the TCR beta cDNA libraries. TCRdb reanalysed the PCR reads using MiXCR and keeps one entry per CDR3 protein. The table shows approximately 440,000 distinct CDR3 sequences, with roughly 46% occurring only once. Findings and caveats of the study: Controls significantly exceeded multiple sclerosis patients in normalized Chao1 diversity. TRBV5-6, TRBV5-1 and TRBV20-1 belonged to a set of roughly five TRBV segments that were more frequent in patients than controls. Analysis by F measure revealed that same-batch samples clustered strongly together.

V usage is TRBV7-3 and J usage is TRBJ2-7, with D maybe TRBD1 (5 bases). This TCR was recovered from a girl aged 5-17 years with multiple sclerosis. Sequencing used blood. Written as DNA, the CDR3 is TGTGCCAGCAGCTTACTGACTGGATGGGGCAGAGAGCAGTACTTC. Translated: CASSLLTGWGREQYF.